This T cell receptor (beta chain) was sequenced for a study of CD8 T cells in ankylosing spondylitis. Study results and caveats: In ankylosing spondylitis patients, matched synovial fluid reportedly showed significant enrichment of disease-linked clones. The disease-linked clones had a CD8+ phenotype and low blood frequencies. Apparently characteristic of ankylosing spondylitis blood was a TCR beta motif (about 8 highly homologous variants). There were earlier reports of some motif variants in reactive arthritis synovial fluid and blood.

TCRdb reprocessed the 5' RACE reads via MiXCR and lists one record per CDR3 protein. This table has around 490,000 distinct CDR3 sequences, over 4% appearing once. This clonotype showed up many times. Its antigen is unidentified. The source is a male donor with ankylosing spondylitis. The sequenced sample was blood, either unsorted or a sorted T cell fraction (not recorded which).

CDR3: CASSLRATQANPRYGYTF. In DNA, the CDR3 is TGTGCCAGCAGCTTGAGGGCCACCCAAGCCAACCCCCGCTATGGCTACACCTTC. The rearrangement uses TRBV11-2 and TRBJ1-2; no firm D call. The CDR3 covers 18 residues. Germline V gene sequence: CDR1 SGHAT, CDR2 FQNNGV. V was clipped by 3 bases and J by 4 bases, with 24 bases between them.